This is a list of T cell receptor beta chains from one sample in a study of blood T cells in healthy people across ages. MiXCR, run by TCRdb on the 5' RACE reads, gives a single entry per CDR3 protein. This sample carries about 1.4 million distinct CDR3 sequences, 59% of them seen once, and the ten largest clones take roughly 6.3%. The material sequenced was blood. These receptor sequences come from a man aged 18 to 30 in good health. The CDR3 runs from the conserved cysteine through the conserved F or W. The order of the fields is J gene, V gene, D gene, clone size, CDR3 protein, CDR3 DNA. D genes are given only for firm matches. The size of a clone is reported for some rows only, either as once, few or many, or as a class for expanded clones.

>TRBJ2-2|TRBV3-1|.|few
CASSHGIPPNTGELFF
TGTGCCAGCAGCCACGGGATCCCCCCCAACACCGGGGAGCTGTTTTTT
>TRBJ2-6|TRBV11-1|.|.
CASSLFGPQPSGANVLTF
TGTGCCAGCAGCTTATTCGGGCCCCAACCCTCTGGGGCCAACGTCCTGACTTTC
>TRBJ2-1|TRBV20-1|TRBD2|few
CSARDPSGGQNEQFF
TGCAGTGCTAGAGACCCTAGCGGGGGCCAAAATGAGCAGTTCTTC
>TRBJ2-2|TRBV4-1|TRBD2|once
CASSQEGTSLLITGGLFF
TGCGCCAGCAGCCAAGAGGGGACTAGCCTACTTATCACCGGGGGGCTGTTTTTT
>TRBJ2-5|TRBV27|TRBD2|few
CASSWGAGEETQYF
TGTGCCAGCAGTTGGGGAGCGGGAGAAGAGACCCAGTACTTC
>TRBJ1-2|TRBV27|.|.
CASSLFSTASGYTF
TGTGCCAGCAGTTTATTCTCGACAGCTAGTGGCTACACCTTC
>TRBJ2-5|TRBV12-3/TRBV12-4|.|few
CASSPSMGETQYF
TGTGCCAGCAGTCCCTCCATGGGAGAGACCCAGTACTTC
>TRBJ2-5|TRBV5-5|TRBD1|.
CASSGQELQGTQYF
TGTGCCAGCAGTGGACAGGAGTTACAAGGGACCCAGTACTTC
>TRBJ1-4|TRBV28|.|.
CASSIPGTSFLRGLFF
TGTGCCAGCAGTATACCGGGGACGTCTTTTCTCAGGGGACTGTTTTTT
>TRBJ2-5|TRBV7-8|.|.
CASRRRNEQYF
TGTGCCAGCAGGAGGAGGAATGAGCAGTACTTC
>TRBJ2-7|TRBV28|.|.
CASSFGPTGEQYF
TGTGCCAGCAGTTTCGGCCCCACGGGCGAGCAGTACTTC
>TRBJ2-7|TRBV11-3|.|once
CASSSAPSPYEQYF
TGTGCCAGCAGCTCTGCTCCTTCCCCATACGAGCAGTACTTC
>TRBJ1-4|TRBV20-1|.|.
CSARNSGTSGEKLFF
TGCAGTGCTAGGAACTCCGGGACGTCGGGTGAAAAACTGTTTTTT
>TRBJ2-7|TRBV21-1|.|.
CASSPRQVAYEQYF
TGTGCCAGCAGCCCTAGACAAGTAGCCTACGAGCAGTACTTC
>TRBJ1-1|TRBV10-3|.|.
CAISDQEGTEAFF
TGTGCCATCAGTGATCAGGAGGGCACTGAAGCTTTCTTT
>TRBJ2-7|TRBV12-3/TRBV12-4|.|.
CASSLEGFSGYEQYF
TGTGCCAGCAGTTTAGAGGGATTCTCCGGCTACGAGCAGTACTTC
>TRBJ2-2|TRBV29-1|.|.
CSVDVGGLNTGELFF
TGCAGCGTTGATGTAGGCGGACTGAACACCGGGGAGCTGTTTTTT
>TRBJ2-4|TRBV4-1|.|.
CASSQRSVLDIQYF
TGCGCCAGCAGCCAAAGGTCTGTCCTCGACATTCAGTACTTC
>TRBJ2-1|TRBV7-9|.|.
CASSPTPKEQFF
TGTGCCAGCAGCCCGACTCCAAAGGAGCAGTTCTTC
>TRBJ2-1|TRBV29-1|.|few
CSVGPGEGVQYEQFF
TGCAGCGTTGGGCCAGGAGAGGGGGTACAATATGAGCAGTTCTTC
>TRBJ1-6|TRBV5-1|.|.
CASSEGRVDSPLHF
TGCGCCAGCAGCGAGGGAAGGGTCGATTCACCCCTCCACTTT
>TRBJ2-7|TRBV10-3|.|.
CAISEKKRVGSDEQYF
TGTGCCATCAGTGAGAAAAAGAGGGTAGGTTCAGACGAGCAGTACTTC
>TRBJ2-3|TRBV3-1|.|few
CASDDSNADTQYF
TGTGCCAGCGACGATAGTAACGCGGATACGCAGTATTTT
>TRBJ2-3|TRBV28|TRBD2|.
CASSVRGVADTQYF
TGTGCCAGCAGTGTACGGGGGGTGGCAGATACGCAGTATTTT
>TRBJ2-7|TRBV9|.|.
CASSVPPHEQYF
TGTGCCAGCAGCGTGCCGCCCCACGAGCAGTACTTC
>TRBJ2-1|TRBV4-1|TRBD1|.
CASRRQGTHNEQFF
TGCGCCAGCAGGAGACAGGGGACACACAATGAGCAGTTCTTC
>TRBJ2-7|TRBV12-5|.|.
CASGLDPGGGGSYEQYF
TGTGCTAGTGGTTTGGACCCGGGGGGCGGAGGCTCCTACGAGCAGTACTTC
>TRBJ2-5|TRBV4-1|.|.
CASSQDSRATLTQYF
TGCGCCAGCAGCCAAGATAGCAGGGCCACGCTGACCCAGTACTTC
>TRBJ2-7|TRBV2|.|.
CASSEQQSSYNEQYF
TGTGCCAGCAGTGAACAGCAGAGCTCCTACAATGAGCAGTACTTC
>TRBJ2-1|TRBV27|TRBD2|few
CASSLGLADFDEQFF
TGTGCCAGCAGTTTAGGGCTAGCGGACTTCGATGAGCAGTTCTTC
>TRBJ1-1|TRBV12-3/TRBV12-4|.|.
CASSTTGATEAFF
TGTGCCAGCAGTACCACGGGCGCGACTGAAGCTTTCTTT